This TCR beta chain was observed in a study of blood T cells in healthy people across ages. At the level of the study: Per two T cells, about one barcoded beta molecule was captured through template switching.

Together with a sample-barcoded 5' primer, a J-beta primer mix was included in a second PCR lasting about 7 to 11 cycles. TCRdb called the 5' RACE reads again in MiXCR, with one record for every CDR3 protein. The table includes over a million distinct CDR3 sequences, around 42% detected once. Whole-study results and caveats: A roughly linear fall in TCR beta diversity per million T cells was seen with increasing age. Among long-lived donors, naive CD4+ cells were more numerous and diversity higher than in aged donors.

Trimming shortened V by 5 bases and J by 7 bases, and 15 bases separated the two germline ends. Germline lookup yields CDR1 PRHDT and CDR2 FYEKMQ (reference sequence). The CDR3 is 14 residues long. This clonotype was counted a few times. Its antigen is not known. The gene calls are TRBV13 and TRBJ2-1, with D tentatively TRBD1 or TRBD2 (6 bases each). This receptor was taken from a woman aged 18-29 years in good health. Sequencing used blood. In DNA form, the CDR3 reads TGTGCCAGCAGCGGGGGGCGAGGTGGAAATGAGCAGTTCTTC. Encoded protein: CASSGGRGGNEQFF. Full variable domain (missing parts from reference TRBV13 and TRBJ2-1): AAGVIQSPRHLIKEKRETATLKCYPIPRHDTVYWYQQGPGQDPQFLISFYEKMQSDKGSIPDRFSAQQFSDYHSELNMSSLELGDSALYFCASSGGRGGNEQFFGPGTRLTVL.